Each of the 18 T cell receptor beta chains below was sequenced from the same sample in a study of blood T cell repertoires in COVID-19. The protocol was immunoSEQ multiplex PCR, while the TCRdb copy is restricted to in-frame clones and leaves out a portion. The sample includes hundreds of thousands of clones, about 83% of them seen just once. Sequenced input: peripheral blood. Receptors were obtained from a middle-aged woman with active or convalescent COVID-19.

The J gene is TRBJ1-1, the V gene TRBV5-1, with D possibly TRBD1 on 6 matching bases. Per germline, CDR1 SGHRS and CDR2 YFSETQ. The CDR3 loop spans 15 amino acids. V was pared by 4 bases and J by 0 bases, with 13 bases between. The CDR3 loop is CASSTWTAMNTEAFF. In DNA form, the CDR3 reads TGCGCCAGCAGCACTTGGACAGCGATGAACACTGAAGCTTTCTTT.

The sample holds one count of this clone. The rearrangement links TRBV27 to TRBJ2-7; 10 bases are shared with TRBD1. The V gene end was trimmed by 6 bases and the J gene end by 5 bases; junction bases not matched to a gene: 10. This CDR3 contains 15 residues. Germline lookup yields CDR1 MNHEY and CDR2 SMNVEV (reference sequence). The CDR3 region is CASSRDRGIANEQYF. The CDR3 nucleotides read TGTGCCAGCAGCCGGGACAGGGGTATAGCCAACGAGCAGTACTTC.

V gene TRBV7-2 combines with J gene TRBJ1-2; 8 bases match TRBD1. Trimming at V came to 6 bases and at J to 6 bases, leaving 9 bases not matched to a gene. The CDR3 extends over 14 amino acids. CDR1 and CDR2 (germline): SGHTA, FQGNSA. The CDR3 loop is CASSLQGQANGYTF. DNA for the CDR3: TGTGCCAGCAGTTTACAGGGACAGGCAAATGGCTACACCTTC.

The chain uses TRBV4-1 and TRBJ1-4; 7 positions agree with TRBD1. Germline loops: CDR1 MGHRA, CDR2 YSYEKL. V lost 2 bases, J lost 4 bases, and 7 bases stayed unmatched. The CDR3 sequence is 16 residues long. CDR3 loop: CASSQPPGQINEKLFF. As DNA, the CDR3 is TGCGCCAGCAGCCAACCCCCGGGACAGATTAATGAAAAACTGTTTTTT.

The V call is TRBV5-4, the J call TRBJ1-2; no clear D gene. In germline, CDR1 is SGHNT, CDR2 YYREEE (reference sequence). The V end lost 0 bases, the J end lost 4 bases, and 7 bases lay between the germline ends. This CDR3 is built from 13 residues. Written as DNA, the CDR3 is TGTGCCAGCAGCTTGGATCACAGCTATGGCTACACCTTC. Its protein is CASSLDHSYGYTF.

V is TRBV24-1 and J is TRBJ2-1, with 10 bases aligning to TRBD2. Germline V gene data show CDR1 as KGHDR and CDR2 as SFDVKD. Losses at the gene ends were 1 base for V and 9 bases for J; bases not matched to a gene: 8. CDR3 length equals 16 residues. CDR3 sequence (DNA): TGTGCCACCAGTGATTTAGCGGGAGGGCTCTTCGGTGAGCAGTTCTTC. Its translation is CATSDLAGGLFGEQFF.

The table lists this clone with a few counts. The V gene is TRBV7-3, the J gene TRBJ2-3; 14 bases map to TRBD2. Germline V gene data show CDR1 as SGHTA and CDR2 as FQGTGA. With V trimmed by 3 bases and J by 5 bases, 4 bases remained unmatched. The CDR3 covers 16 residues. CDR3 in amino acids: CASSLDGTSGRDTQYF. The CDR3, as DNA: TGTGCCAGCAGCTTGGACGGGACTAGCGGGAGAGATACGCAGTATTTT.

The rearrangement uses TRBV2 and TRBJ1-4; D might be TRBD1 (5 bases). In germline, CDR1 is SNHLY, CDR2 FYNNEI. The CDR3 totals 15 residues. With 4 bases removed from V and 3 bases from J, the gap between germline ends came to 12 bases. CDR3 loop: CASSVGGAPNEKLFF. The CDR3 DNA follows: TGTGCCAGCAGTGTAGGCGGGGCGCCTAATGAAAAACTGTTTTTT. The whole variable domain, filled in from reference TRBV2 and TRBJ1-4, reads EPEVTQTPSHQVTQMGQEVILRCVPISNHLYFYWYRQILGQKVEFLVSFYNNEISEKSEIFDDQFSVERPDGSNFTLKIRSTKLEDSAMYFCASSVGGAPNEKLFFGSGTQLSVL.

The chain uses TRBV11-3 and TRBJ2-7, with 15 nucleotides matching TRBD2. The CDR3 is made up of 16 amino acids. Germline V CDR1 and CDR2: SGHNT, YENEEA. J gave up 5 bases and V 4 bases, and 6 bases lay outside the gene matches. CDR3 amino acids: CASSSRTSGGGDEQYF. For the CDR3, the DNA is TGTGCCAGCAGCTCGCGGACTAGCGGGGGGGGTGACGAGCAGTACTTC.

This chain connects TRBV20-1 to TRBJ2-1; TRBD2 matches 11 bases. Trimming removed 3 bases from V and 3 bases from J; junction bases left unmatched: 4. CDR1 DFQATT and CDR2 SNEGSKA come from the germline V gene (reference sequence). This CDR3 has 15 residues. The CDR3 loop is CSASLAGGHYNEQFF. The CDR3 region has the DNA TGCAGTGCTAGTCTAGCGGGAGGTCACTACAATGAGCAGTTCTTC.

The rearrangement links TRBV6-5 to TRBJ2-1; 8 nucleotides match TRBD1. Germline trimming cut 4 bases from V and 6 bases from J; bases unmatched to any gene: 5. CDR1 is MNHEY and CDR2 is SVGAGI in the germline V gene. CDR3 length: 14 amino acids. The CDR3 nucleotides are TGTGCCAGCAGTTCAATCAGGGGGCTCAATGAGCAGTTCTTC. This encodes CASSSIRGLNEQFF.

The CDR3 sequence is CASSIDRRYEQYF. In DNA form, the CDR3 reads TGTGCCAGTAGTATAGATCGTCGCTACGAGCAGTACTTC. The rearrangement links TRBV19 to TRBJ2-7; D gene unclear. The germline V and J ends were trimmed by 0 bases and 3 bases, with 6 bases remaining between them. This CDR3 is 13 amino acids long. Germline V gene sequence: CDR1 LNHDA, CDR2 SQIVND (reference sequence).

The J gene is TRBJ2-1, the V gene TRBV18; 8 bases align to TRBD2. Germline V gene sequence: CDR1 KGHSH, CDR2 LQKENI. The ends lost 6 bases at V and 5 bases at J; junction bases unmatched: 15. The CDR3 consists of 17 residues. CDR3 residues: CASSAPSGSVGDNEQFF. CDR3 coding DNA: TGTGCCAGCTCGGCCCCGAGCGGGAGTGTGGGGGACAATGAGCAGTTCTTC.

The chain is built from TRBV4-1 and TRBJ1-2, with TRBD1 as a possible D gene (6 bases). Germline CDR1 is MGHRA and CDR2 is YSYEKL. The CDR3 spans 15 residues. V lost 1 base, J lost 9 bases, and 18 bases lay in between. This chain's CDR3 is CASSQGPGEGWSYTF. The CDR3 DNA reads as TGCGCCAGCAGCCAAGGGCCAGGGGAGGGTTGGAGCTACACCTTC.

V and J are TRBV4-2 and TRBJ2-3, with 10 bases that match TRBD2. The ends lost 0 bases at V and 2 bases at J; junction bases unmatched: 5. Germline CDR1 LGHNA, CDR2 YNFKEQ. The CDR3 runs 17 residues. This CDR3 is CASSQEASGSPTDTQYF. Here the CDR3 DNA reads TGTGCCAGCAGCCAAGAGGCTAGCGGGAGTCCCACAGATACGCAGTATTTT.

This chain uses TRBV12-3 or TRBV12-4 with TRBJ1-6, with TRBD1 as a possible D gene (6 bases). The CDR3 sequence is 11 residues long. Trimming cost V 3 bases and J 15 bases, with 9 bases left between them. The DNA for the CDR3 is TGTGCCAGCAGTTTGGCAGGGGACCTCCACTTT. Encoded protein: CASSLAGDLHF.

The rearrangement links TRBV6-5 to TRBJ1-6; the D gene is possibly TRBD1 (6 bases). The CDR3 is made up of 15 amino acids. V lost 0 bases and J 7 bases, leaving 10 bases between the germline ends. The germline V gene encodes CDR1 MNHEY and CDR2 SVGAGI. CDR3 in amino acids: CASSYSGAGNSPLHF. In DNA, the CDR3 is TGTGCCAGCAGTTACTCGGGGGCGGGCAATTCACCCCTCCACTTT.

V gene TRBV4-1 combines with J gene TRBJ2-1; tentatively, D is TRBD1 (6 bases). The germline V gene encodes CDR1 MGHRA and CDR2 YSYEKL. Trimming removed 1 base at V and 8 bases at J, with 18 bases between. CDR3 length equals 16 residues. As DNA, the CDR3 is TGCGCCAGCAGCCAAGCCCTCCGTTCCGAGGGGGATGAGCAGTTCTTC. Protein product: CASSQALRSEGDEQFF.